Listed below are T cell receptor beta chains from one sample, sequenced in a study of T cell repertoires in cytomegalovirus infection. MiXCR, run by TCRdb on the reads, gives a single entry per CDR3 protein. The table lists approximately 190,000 distinct CDR3 sequences, roughly 9.8% of them singletons, with about 4.2% in the top ten. Specimen: PBMCs. These receptors came from a human donor in good health (CMV status not recorded). Some clones in this sample may be carry-over from other donors' samples. The CDR3 runs from the conserved cysteine through the conserved F or W. The D gene is left open where the match is weak. Size is omitted from some rows. Given values are once, few, many or a class for expanded clones.

D: TRBD1
V: TRBV7-2
J: TRBJ1-6
size: many
DNA: TGTGCCAGCAGCCCGACAGGGAGATGGGGTAATTCACCCCTCCACTTT
CDR3: CASSPTGRWGNSPLHF

D: .
V: TRBV6-8
J: TRBJ1-5
size: .
DNA: TGTGCCAGCGGTCCGATTCAGCCCCAGCATTTT
CDR3: CASGPIQPQHF

D: TRBD1
V: TRBV6-4
J: TRBJ2-2
size: many
DNA: TGTGCCAGCAGCGAGGTTGGGGGACAGCGTGGGACCGGGGAGCTGTTTTTT
CDR3: CASSEVGGQRGTGELFF

D: .
V: TRBV6-2/TRBV6-3
J: TRBJ2-7
size: many
DNA: TGTGCCAGCAGTTACTCCGCCGGGACATGGGCTGACGAGCAGTACTTC
CDR3: CASSYSAGTWADEQYF

D: TRBD1
V: TRBV7-2
J: TRBJ1-4
size: many
DNA: TGTGCCAGCAGCCTTCGACAGGGAGGTGAAAAACTGTTTTTT
CDR3: CASSLRQGGEKLFF

D: .
V: TRBV27
J: TRBJ1-6
size: .
DNA: TGTGCCAGCAGTTTCGGGACCTCGCCCCTCCACTTT
CDR3: CASSFGTSPLHF

D: .
V: TRBV7-2
J: TRBJ2-2
size: many
DNA: TGTGCCAGCAGCTTCCGCCTCACCGGGGAGCTGTTTTTT
CDR3: CASSFRLTGELFF

D: TRBD1
V: TRBV12-5
J: TRBJ2-2
size: many
DNA: TGTGCTAGTGCTGCTGGAGGCGGACAGGGAACCGGGGAGCTGTTTTTT
CDR3: CASAAGGGQGTGELFF

D: .
V: TRBV12-3/TRBV12-4
J: TRBJ2-3
size: .
DNA: TGTGCCAGCAGTTTATCTGGAACCGGGGATACGCAGTATTTT
CDR3: CASSLSGTGDTQYF

D: .
V: TRBV24-1
J: TRBJ2-2
size: many
DNA: TGTGCCACCAGTGATTTGCGGGGGACTCCGAACACCGGGGAGCTGTTTTTT
CDR3: CATSDLRGTPNTGELFF